The 22 T cell receptor beta chains reported below all come from one sample, sequenced in a study of shared clonotypes between healthy human individuals. Libraries were prepared by immunoSEQ multiplex PCR; TCRdb keeps only in-frame clonotypes and omits some of them. The repertoire consists of approximately 2,000,000 clones, with roughly 90% occurring once and the leading ten covering 0.37%. Sequencing used naive CD4+ T cells from PBMCs. Subset of the sample: CD45RA+ positively selected. These receptors were taken from a man younger than 35 in good health. Some clones in this sample may be carry-over from other donors' samples.

Note on this clone: Other DNA sequences in the sample encode the same CDR3. V is TRBV5-1 and J is TRBJ2-3; TRBD1 is a possible D gene (5 bases). Germline V CDR1 and CDR2: SGHRS, YFSETQ. The length of the CDR3 is 14 residues. The V end was cut by 0 bases, the J end by 6 bases, with 11 bases between. The CDR3 here is CASSLEGVGDTQYF. CDR3 DNA sequence: TGCGCCAGCAGCTTGGAAGGGGTCGGCGATACGCAGTATTTT.

This clone occurred once. The rearrangement joins TRBV11-2 to TRBJ2-6; D gene ambiguous. The ends were cut back, 2 bases at V and 1 base at J, with 12 bases in the middle. The CDR3 is 17 residues long. Germline V lookup: CDR1 SGHAT, CDR2 FQNNGV. The CDR3 DNA is TGTGCCAGCAGCTTAAACGTAATGAAGTCTGGGGCCAACGTCCTGACTTTC. Protein product: CASSLNVMKSGANVLTF.

This clone was observed once. The rearrangement uses TRBV5-1 and TRBJ2-7; 10 nucleotides agree with TRBD2. CDR3 length equals 15 residues. Germline values: CDR1 SGHRS, CDR2 YFSETQ. V lost 9 bases to trimming and J lost 7 bases; unmatched junction nucleotides: 16. In DNA form, the CDR3 reads TGCGCCACCCAAGAGGCTAGCGGGAGTACACGGGAGCAGTACTTC. Translating gives CATQEASGSTREQYF.

Regarding this clone: In the same sample, other DNA sequences code for this CDR3. The V and J genes are TRBV5-1 and TRBJ2-5; D unclear. Germline assignment: CDR1 SGHRS and CDR2 YFSETQ. V lost 3 bases, J lost 0 bases, and 3 bases lay in between. The CDR3 extends over 12 amino acids. CDR3 nucleotides: TGCGCCAGCAGCTCCAACCAAGAGACCCAGTACTTC. Its protein product is CASSSNQETQYF.

The chain carries TRBV25-1 and TRBJ1-1, with D unresolved. Germline lookup yields CDR1 MGHDK and CDR2 SYGVNS. CDR3 size: 13 residues. V was trimmed by 8 bases and J by 0 bases, leaving 10 bases between them. The CDR3 coding sequence is TGTGCCAGCCGAACCGGCCTGAACACTGAAGCTTTCTTT. It encodes CASRTGLNTEAFF.

This clone appeared a single time. The V call is TRBV29-1, the J call TRBJ1-2; a weak D match, TRBD1 (6 bases). Germline V gene lookup returns CDR1 SQVTM and CDR2 ANQGSEA. The ends were cut back, 6 bases at V and 5 bases at J, with 19 bases in the middle. The CDR3 has 14 amino acids. In DNA, the CDR3 is TGCAGCGTGAGCGTGGGGGGCGTTCGGTATGGCTACACCTTC. This encodes CSVSVGGVRYGYTF.

The CDR3 loop reads CASSLGGGVGTDTQYF. Here the CDR3 DNA reads TGTGCCAGCAGCTTAGGGGGGGGAGTAGGCACAGATACGCAGTATTTT. The chain combines TRBV11-2 with TRBJ2-3; 7 nucleotides line up with TRBD2. V was pared by 1 base and J by 1 base, with 5 bases of the junction left unmatched. The CDR3 is made up of 16 amino acids. CDR1 and CDR2 from the germline V gene are SGHAT and FQNNGV.

The rearrangement joins TRBV7-2 to TRBJ1-5, with D unclear. V was pared by 0 bases and J by 0 bases, with 6 bases between. Germline V gene data show CDR1 as SGHTA and CDR2 as FQGNSA. The CDR3 has 15 residues. The CDR3 spells CASSLAAGSNQPQHF. For the CDR3, the DNA is TGTGCCAGCAGCTTAGCAGCCGGTAGCAATCAGCCCCAGCATTTT.

This chain links TRBV11-3 with TRBJ2-1; 11 nucleotides agree with TRBD2. The CDR3 spans 15 residues. Looked up from germline, CDR1 is SGHNT and CDR2 is YENEEA. Trimming removed 5 bases from V and 7 bases from J; junction bases left unmatched: 7. CDR3 loop: CASSRGLAETNEQFF. Here the CDR3 DNA reads TGTGCCAGCAGCCGGGGACTAGCGGAGACTAATGAGCAGTTCTTC.

The rearrangement uses TRBV4-1 and TRBJ2-5, with TRBD1 matching over 9 bases. The germline V gene has CDR1 MGHRA and CDR2 YSYEKL. J gave up 5 bases and V 4 bases, and 14 bases lay outside the gene matches. CDR3 size: 17 residues. The chain's CDR3 is CASSRKTPTGGAETQYF. The CDR3 DNA sequence: TGCGCCAGCAGCCGCAAGACCCCTACAGGGGGCGCGGAGACCCAGTACTTC.

DNA of the CDR3: TGTGCCAGTAGTGGAGTATTCACTAGCGGGAGTGTCACAGATACGCAGTATTTT. Amino acids: CASSGVFTSGSVTDTQYF. The chain combines TRBV19 with TRBJ2-3; 11 bases line up with TRBD2. The CDR3 consists of 18 residues. V lost 5 bases, J lost 2 bases, and 12 bases stayed unmatched. CDR1 and CDR2 from the germline V gene are LNHDA and SQIVND (reference sequence).

As DNA, the CDR3 is TGTGCCAGCAGCTTAGTTGGGGGACAGGGGATGGGGCGGGAGCAGTACTTC. As protein: CASSLVGGQGMGREQYF. This chain links TRBV7-2 with TRBJ2-7, with TRBD1 matching 10 bases. From germline, CDR1 is SGHTA and CDR2 FQGNSA. V dropped 1 base and J dropped 7; count of bases not matched to a gene: 13. This CDR3 is 17 amino acids long.

The gene calls are TRBV6-5 and TRBJ2-1, with TRBD2 identical over 7 bases. The junction had 8 bases not matched to a gene; V was cut back by 0 bases and J by 15 bases. Germline V gives CDR1 MNHEY, CDR2 SVGAGI. The CDR3 consists of 13 residues. DNA of the CDR3: TGTGCCAGCAGTTACTCGGGGGAGGGTACACCGTTCTTC. Translated: CASSYSGEGTPFF.

Notes on this clone: This sample also contains other DNA sequences that code for the same CDR3. This rearrangement joins TRBV7-2 to TRBJ2-7; 10 bases match TRBD2. This CDR3 is 14 amino acids long. The ends lost 6 bases at V and 2 bases at J; junction bases unmatched: 4. The germline CDR1 and CDR2 sequences are SGHTA and FQGNSA. The DNA for the CDR3 is TGTGCCAGCAGTACTAGCGGGACGGCCTACGAGCAGTACTTC. It translates to CASSTSGTAYEQYF.

This chain joins TRBV9 and TRBJ2-7; D gene uncertain. With 0 bases removed from V and 6 bases from J, the gap between germline ends came to 16 bases. The CDR3 is made up of 15 amino acids. The germline V gene encodes CDR1 SGDLS and CDR2 YYNGEE. The CDR3, as DNA: TGTGCCAGCAGCGTAGGAGTAGTCTCTCAATCCGAGCAGTACTTC. Amino acids: CASSVGVVSQSEQYF.

The V call is TRBV7-3, the J call TRBJ1-3; D gene ambiguous. V dropped 2 bases and J dropped 4 bases, with 6 bases sitting between them. From germline, CDR1 is SGHTA and CDR2 FQGTGA. CDR3 length equals 13 residues. The DNA of the CDR3 is TGTGCCAGCAGCTTAGGTCAGGGAAACACCATATATTTT. This translates into CASSLGQGNTIYF. The whole variable domain, remainder taken from reference TRBV7-3 and TRBJ1-3, is GAGVSQTPSNKVTEKGKYVELRCDPISGHTALYWYRQSLGQGPEFLIYFQGTGAADDSGLPNDRFFAVRPEGSVSTLKIQRTERGDSAVYLCASSLGQGNTIYFGEGSWLTVV.

The CDR3 bases are TGTGCCAGCAGCTTTTGGGTCCGCAAACTGAGCTCCTACAATGAGCAGTTCTTC. It specifies CASSFWVRKLSSYNEQFF. This sequence joins TRBV5-6 and TRBJ2-1; D remains unclear. Per germline, CDR1 SGHDT and CDR2 YYEEEE. The CDR3 is made up of 18 amino acids. V was pared by 2 bases and J by 0 bases, with 18 bases between.

About this clone: The sample holds other DNA sequences that translate to the same CDR3. The V gene is TRBV5-1, the J gene TRBJ2-1; 8 bases line up with TRBD2. This CDR3 contains 14 residues. The germline V gene encodes CDR1 SGHRS and CDR2 YFSETQ. With V trimmed by 5 bases and J by 6 bases, 7 bases remained unmatched. The CDR3 spells CASSLAGTSNEQFF. In DNA form, the CDR3 reads TGCGCCAGCAGTTTAGCGGGAACTTCCAATGAGCAGTTCTTC.

V gene TRBV11-2 combines with J gene TRBJ2-7; no definite D call. With 2 bases removed from V and 4 bases from J, the gap between germline ends came to 9 bases. The CDR3 length is 13 residues. Germline loops: CDR1 SGHAT, CDR2 FQNNGV. CDR3 coding DNA: TGTGCCAGCAGCTTACTGCCGTATTACGAGCAGTACTTC. Translation: CASSLLPYYEQYF. Complete variable domain (other parts from reference TRBV11-2 and TRBJ2-7): EAGVAQSPRYKIIEKRQSVAFWCNPISGHATLYWYQQILGQGPKLLIQFQNNGVVDDSQLPKDRFSAERLKGVDSTLKIQPAKLEDSAVYLCASSLLPYYEQYFGPGTRLTVT.

Details on this clone: The same CDR3 is also encoded by other DNA sequences in this sample. The chain employs TRBV29-1 and TRBJ2-3, with unresolved D. V gave up 4 bases and J gave up 0 bases, with 8 bases separating them. The CDR3 spans 13 residues. Germline values: CDR1 SQVTM, CDR2 ANQGSEA. The CDR3, as DNA: TGCAGCGTTGTGGGCAGTAGCACAGATACGCAGTATTTT. It codes for CSVVGSSTDTQYF.

This chain joins TRBV5-1 and TRBJ2-5; possible D gene TRBD1, 5 bases. CDR1 SGHRS and CDR2 YFSETQ come from the germline V gene. The CDR3 extends over 13 amino acids. The V end lost 4 bases, the J end lost 5 bases, and 12 bases lay between the germline ends. CDR3 sequence (DNA): TGCGCCAGCAGCCTCAGGGTTCCGGAGACCCAGTACTTC. Its translation: CASSLRVPETQYF.

For this clone: In the same sample, other DNA sequences code for this CDR3. CDR3: CASSLRTEAFF. CDR3 nucleotide sequence: TGTGCCAGCAGCCTAAGGACTGAAGCTTTCTTT. The gene calls are TRBV28 and TRBJ1-1, with no clear D. Germline V CDR1 and CDR2: MDHEN, SYDVKM. The CDR3 consists of 11 residues. Trimming removed 6 bases from V and 5 bases from J, with 7 bases in between. The whole variable domain, remainder taken from reference TRBV28 and TRBJ1-1, is DVKVTQSSRYLVKRTGEKVFLECVQDMDHENMFWYRQDPGLGLRLIYFSYDVKMKEKGDIPEGYSVSREKKERFSLILESASTNQTSMYLCASSLRTEAFFGQGTRLTVV.